The 24 T cell receptor beta chains below all came from one sample that was sequenced in a study of blood T cell repertoires in COVID-19. The protocol was immunoSEQ multiplex PCR, while the TCRdb copy is restricted to in-frame clones and leaves out a portion. The sample shows roughly 340,000 clones, roughly 89% of them seen only once. The sample comprised peripheral blood. The receptors derive from a woman younger than 35 who had recovered from COVID-19.

The chain uses TRBV19 and TRBJ1-5; a weak D match, TRBD1 (5 bases). Trimming took 2 bases from V and 5 from J, leaving 25 bases between them. Germline loops: CDR1 LNHDA, CDR2 SQIVND (reference sequence). This CDR3 comprises 19 residues. CDR3 sequence: CASSIRTVFGGLRDQPQHF. The DNA of the CDR3 is TGTGCCAGTAGTATACGGACGGTCTTCGGGGGTTTGAGAGATCAGCCCCAGCATTTT.

The J gene is TRBJ2-1, the V gene TRBV18; TRBD2 matches 9 bases. The V segment lost 2 bases and the J segment 2 bases; nucleotides outside the gene matches: 10. CDR1 and CDR2 from the germline V gene are KGHSH and LQKENI. The CDR3 runs to 18 residues. The CDR3 sequence is CASSPADRPSGAYNEQFF. The CDR3 DNA reads TGTGCCAGCTCACCAGCCGACAGGCCTAGCGGGGCCTACAATGAGCAGTTCTTC.

CDR3 protein: CASSLGPVQGGYTF. CDR3 sequence (DNA): TGTGCCAGCAGCTTGGGTCCCGTACAGGGAGGCTACACCTTC. The gene calls are TRBV5-4 and TRBJ1-2; D may be TRBD1 (6 bases). The CDR3 is made up of 14 amino acids. Per the germline V gene, CDR1 is SGHNT and CDR2 is YYREEE (reference sequence). V lost 0 bases and J 8 bases, leaving 14 bases between the germline ends.

The rearrangement uses TRBV7-9 and TRBJ1-2; 7 bases are a match to TRBD1. The J segment lost 5 bases and the V segment lost 5 bases, leaving 11 bases of the junction unmatched. Germline loops: CDR1 SEHNR, CDR2 FQNEAQ (reference sequence). The CDR3 is made up of 15 amino acids. The chain's CDR3 is CASSETGKDSYGYTF. The CDR3 DNA is TGTGCCAGCAGCGAGACAGGGAAAGATTCGTATGGCTACACCTTC.

The genes are TRBV19 and TRBJ2-1, with a weak D call TRBD1 (6 bases). The CDR3 is 14 amino acids. CDR1 is LNHDA, CDR2 SQIVND, per germline (reference sequence). Trimming cost V 3 bases and J 10 bases, with 16 bases left between them. The CDR3 DNA follows: TGTGCCAGTAGTATGGTAGGGGGTCATGGGGAGCAGTTCTTC. Its protein product is CASSMVGGHGEQFF.

This chain connects TRBV13 to TRBJ2-5, with 14 bases aligning to TRBD2. Germline CDR1 and CDR2: PRHDT and FYEKMQ (reference sequence). The trim removed 5 bases at V and 5 bases at J, leaving 4 bases unmatched. The CDR3 is made up of 15 amino acids. CDR3 loop: CASSQGLAGAETQYF. The DNA for the CDR3 is TGTGCCAGCAGCCAGGGACTAGCGGGAGCGGAGACCCAGTACTTC.

The J gene is TRBJ1-5, the V gene TRBV27; D uncertain. This CDR3 is 15 amino acids long. Germline values: CDR1 MNHEY, CDR2 SMNVEV (reference sequence). V lost 0 bases to trimming and J lost 0 bases, with 6 bases between them. The CDR3 nucleotides read TGTGCCAGCAGTTTATCGGCGGATAGCAATCAGCCCCAGCATTTT. It encodes CASSLSADSNQPQHF.

The chain recombines TRBV11-3 with TRBJ2-5, with D perhaps matching TRBD2 (6 bases). CDR3 length: 14 residues. Trimming shortened V by 5 bases and J by 2 bases, and 12 bases separated the two germline ends. From germline, CDR1 is SGHNT and CDR2 YENEEA. The CDR3 sequence: CASSPRDLQETQYF. The CDR3 DNA is TGTGCCAGCAGCCCGCGGGACTTACAAGAGACCCAGTACTTC.

J is TRBJ2-5 and V is TRBV30, with D unresolved. The length of the CDR3 is 15 residues. CDR1 is GTSNPN and CDR2 is SVGIG in the germline V gene (reference sequence). V was trimmed by 2 bases and J by 2 bases, leaving 15 bases between them. CDR3 sequence: CAWSFGLSDQETQYF. The CDR3, as DNA: TGTGCCTGGAGTTTTGGGCTGTCCGATCAAGAGACCCAGTACTTC.

The chain recombines TRBV5-5 with TRBJ1-3; D may be TRBD1 (5 bases). This CDR3 region has 16 residues. Trimming removed 4 bases from V and 4 bases from J, with 18 bases in between. Germline V gene data show CDR1 as SGHKS and CDR2 as YYEKEE (reference sequence). The CDR3 sequence: CASSRMGQGSGNTIYF. CDR3 coding DNA: TGTGCCAGCAGCCGGATGGGCCAGGGATCCGGAAACACCATATATTTT.

CDR3 nucleotide sequence: TGTGCCATCAGTGAGCGAACCTATGAAGCTTTCTTT. Its translation is CAISERTYEAFF. V is TRBV10-3 and J is TRBJ1-1; no clear D gene. This CDR3 has 12 amino acids. Germline CDR1 is ENHRY and CDR2 is SYGVKD. The V end lost 2 bases, the J end lost 7 bases, and 8 bases lay between the germline ends.

This chain connects TRBV5-1 to TRBJ2-4; 12 positions match TRBD1. V dropped 2 bases and J dropped 8; count of bases not matched to a gene: 8. From germline, CDR1 is SGHRS and CDR2 YFSETQ. The CDR3 is made up of 16 amino acids. The CDR3 DNA sequence: TGCGCCAGCAGCTTCGGGACAGGGGGCCGTAGAGACATTCAGTACTTC. Translation: CASSFGTGGRRDIQYF.

The rearrangement joins TRBV5-4 to TRBJ1-1; D remains ambiguous. The CDR3 length is 13 residues. With 1 base removed from V and 5 bases from J, the gap between germline ends came to 9 bases. Germline-derived CDR1 and CDR2 are SGHNT and YYREEE (reference sequence). The CDR3 spells CASSLRGGTEAFF. CDR3 sequence (DNA): TGTGCCAGCAGCTTGCGGGGTGGAACTGAAGCTTTCTTT.

The chain uses TRBV6-1 and TRBJ2-1; the D gene is possibly TRBD2 (5 bases). The CDR3 length is 16 residues. V lost 1 base and J lost 3, with 13 bases in between. Germline V CDR1 and CDR2: MNHNS, SASEGT. Here the CDR3 DNA reads TGTGCCAGCAGTGAAGAAGCGGCCCTCGACTACAATGAGCAGTTCTTC. Translation gives CASSEEAALDYNEQFF.

DNA for the CDR3: TGTGCCAGCACGGCTAGCGGGATCACAGATACGCAGTATTTT. Amino acids: CASTASGITDTQYF. This rearrangement joins TRBV6-5 to TRBJ2-3; 9 bases fit TRBD2. The CDR3 totals 14 residues. Germline-derived CDR1 and CDR2 are MNHEY and SVGAGI. V trimming: 7 bases; J trimming: 2 bases; junction bases outside the gene matches: 4.

The chain carries TRBV11-3 and TRBJ1-4, with 7 bases lining up with TRBD1. J lost 6 bases, V lost 4 bases, and 8 bases had no gene match. This CDR3 comprises 15 residues. CDR1 SGHNT and CDR2 YENEEA come from the germline V gene. The CDR3 here is CASSSDRVADEKLFF. The CDR3 nucleotides are TGTGCCAGCAGCTCCGACAGGGTTGCCGATGAAAAACTGTTTTTT. The full variable domain, completed using reference TRBV11-3 and TRBJ1-4, is EAGVVQSPRYKIIEKKQPVAFWCNPISGHNTLYWYLQNLGQGPELLIRYENEEAVDDSQLPKDRFSAERLKGVDSTLKIQPAELGDSAVYLCASSSDRVADEKLFFGSGTQLSVL.

The rearrangement uses TRBV7-9 and TRBJ1-1; 7 bases line up with TRBD1. CDR1 and CDR2 (germline): SEHNR, FQNEAQ (reference sequence). V shed 5 bases, J shed 6 bases, and the junction held 12 bases outside the gene matches. The CDR3 consists of 15 residues. The CDR3 spells CASSLRQGPSPEAFF. The CDR3, as DNA: TGTGCCAGCAGCCTACGACAGGGTCCGAGTCCTGAAGCTTTCTTT.

V and J are TRBV11-3 and TRBJ1-4; possible D gene TRBD1, 5 bases. The CDR3 totals 14 residues. V was cut by 5 bases and J by 7 bases, with 14 bases left in between. Germline V gene lookup returns CDR1 SGHNT and CDR2 YENEEA. CDR3: CASSPRQGGEKLFF. DNA for the CDR3: TGTGCCAGCAGCCCACGGCAGGGCGGTGAAAAACTGTTTTTT.

The chain uses TRBV10-3 and TRBJ1-2; 9 positions match TRBD1. Germline loops: CDR1 ENHRY, CDR2 SYGVKD. CDR3 size: 16 residues. Trimming cost V 6 bases and J 0 bases; bases outside gene matches: 8. This chain's CDR3 is CAIRNLDRGANYGYTF. CDR3 bases: TGTGCCATCAGAAACCTAGACAGGGGGGCTAACTATGGCTACACCTTC.

This CDR3 is CASRGTGFKREGHGEQFF. CDR3 DNA: TGTGCCAGCAGGGGGACAGGGTTTAAGCGGGAGGGCCACGGTGAGCAGTTCTTC. The chain is built from TRBV2 and TRBJ2-1; D is possibly TRBD2 (10 bases). Germline values: CDR1 SNHLY, CDR2 FYNNEI. Trimming stripped 6 bases from V and 9 bases from J, with 30 bases between. The CDR3 has 18 residues.

V usage is TRBV27 and J usage is TRBJ2-5; 12 nucleotides agree with TRBD1. The J segment lost 5 bases and the V segment lost 6 bases, leaving 7 bases of the junction unmatched. The germline V gene encodes CDR1 MNHEY and CDR2 SMNVEV (reference sequence). The CDR3 runs 15 residues. CDR3 residues: CASSKIGTGGETQYF. The CDR3 DNA follows: TGTGCCAGCAGCAAAATCGGGACAGGGGGCGAGACCCAGTACTTC.

J is TRBJ2-1 and V is TRBV7-8; D is uncertain. V lost 1 base to trimming and J lost 4 bases, with 14 bases between them. The CDR3 loop spans 16 amino acids. Looked up from germline, CDR1 is SGHVS and CDR2 is FQNEAQ. CDR3 nucleotide sequence: TGTGCCAGCAGCTTAGAAGGCGCGACGGGTTACAATGAGCAGTTCTTC. Translation gives CASSLEGATGYNEQFF.

This rearrangement joins TRBV5-1 to TRBJ2-3, with a weak D call TRBD2 (6 bases). The CDR3 is 15 amino acids. Germline V lookup: CDR1 SGHRS, CDR2 YFSETQ. The germline V and J ends were trimmed by 1 base and 4 bases, with 13 bases remaining between them. CDR3 sequence (DNA): TGCGCCAGCAGCTTGAGCGGGCGGGTTGCAGATACGCAGTATTTT. It yields the protein CASSLSGRVADTQYF. The full variable domain, its missing parts supplied by reference TRBV5-1 and TRBJ2-3, is KAGVTQTPRYLIKTRGQQVTLSCSPISGHRSVSWYQQTPGQGLQFLFEYFSETQRNKGNFPGRFSGRQFSNSRSEMNVSTLELGDSALYLCASSLSGRVADTQYFGPGTRLTVL.

The chain joins TRBV6-5 to TRBJ2-5, with unresolved D. V lost 7 bases and J 1 base, leaving 16 bases between the germline ends. Germline V gene sequence: CDR1 MNHEY, CDR2 SVGAGI. This CDR3 comprises 15 residues. The CDR3 sequence: CASTWARRRQETQYF. The DNA of the CDR3 is TGTGCCAGCACCTGGGCGAGACGGCGCCAAGAGACCCAGTACTTC.